Below, one T cell receptor beta chain is given with its context. The record originates from a study of blood T cell repertoires in COVID-19. Study as a whole: The United States, Italy and Spain were the sources of the acute and convalescent COVID-19 samples. Sources were T cells, B-cell-depleted T cells, or PBMCs; the material itself was cDNA or gDNA.

V lost 4 bases and J lost 6; bases outside the gene matches: 8. This CDR3 region has 16 residues. CDR1 and CDR2 from the germline V gene are LNHDA and SQIVND (reference sequence). The authors' processing: Reference gene primer amplification gave nucleated cell count estimates. The table came from immunoSEQ multiplex PCR; TCRdb's copy has only in-frame clones and leaves some out. Clonal size and the V and J genes are those of that table, whereas D and trimming came from the DNA. The data show some 100,000 clones, with 90% to 95% seen just once and roughly 2.1% held by the top ten. Sequenced sample: peripheral blood. The rearrangement joins TRBV19 to TRBJ2-1; 11 bases fit TRBD2. The TCR sequence derives from a man between 50 and 59 years old with active COVID-19. DNA of the CDR3: TGTGCCAGTAGTAGGAGACTAGCGGGAAACACCAATGAGCAGTTCTTC. Translating it yields CASSRRLAGNTNEQFF.